The 9 T cell receptor beta chains below all came from one sample that was sequenced in a study of OX40 agonist ivuxolimab in advanced cancers. TCRdb's table, derived via immunoSEQ multiplex PCR, lists solely in-frame clones and lacks some. This sample yields 84,000 or so clones, of which about 88% are seen a single time; 0.25% to 0.3% belongs to the top ten. Sequenced here: CD4+ or CD8+ T cells sorted from blood, sampled in a trial of the OX40 agonist ivuxolimab. These receptors were taken from an adult with an advanced solid tumor such as melanoma, head and neck, liver or kidney cancer.

The rearrangement joins TRBV19 to TRBJ2-3; 9 bases are shared with TRBD1. Germline V gene lookup returns CDR1 LNHDA and CDR2 SQIVND (reference sequence). The CDR3 covers 15 residues. Losses at the gene ends were 4 bases for V and 2 bases for J; bases not matched to a gene: 4. Here the CDR3 reads CASSTGTGPTDTQYF. CDR3 sequence (DNA): TGTGCCAGTAGTACTGGGACAGGGCCCACAGATACGCAGTATTTT.

V is TRBV11-2 and J is TRBJ1-2; D perhaps matches TRBD1 (5 bases). The CDR3 runs 15 residues. Germline lookup yields CDR1 SGHAT and CDR2 FQNNGV. Trimming removed 0 bases from V and 6 bases from J, with 14 bases in between. The CDR3 bases are TGTGCCAGCAGCTTAGATTTTAGCAGGGCGAATGGCTACACCTTC. Translation: CASSLDFSRANGYTF.

The rearrangement uses TRBV15 and TRBJ1-5; D gene ambiguous. CDR3 length: 15 amino acids. Looked up from germline, CDR1 is LNHNV and CDR2 is YYDKDF (reference sequence). Trimming took off 1 base at V and 2 bases at J, with 9 bases between the two ends. The CDR3 bases are TGTGCCACCAGCAGAGCCGGCCCAGGCAATCAGCCCCAGCATTTT. Translated: CATSRAGPGNQPQHF.

The genes are TRBV7-8 and TRBJ2-5; TRBD2 matches 11 bases. The CDR3 is 19 amino acids. The trim removed 1 base at V and 1 base at J, leaving 11 bases unmatched. The germline V gene has CDR1 SGHVS and CDR2 FQNEAQ. CDR3 bases: TGTGCCAGCAGCTTAGAGAGGGTAGCGGGGGGGCCGTTCCAAGAGACCCAGTACTTC. It is translated as CASSLERVAGGPFQETQYF.

J is TRBJ2-5 and V is TRBV7-6, with 7 bases lining up with TRBD1. CDR1 SGHVS and CDR2 FNYEAQ come from the germline V gene. The CDR3 loop spans 15 amino acids. V lost 1 base and J lost 2; bases outside the gene matches: 4. CDR3 bases: TGTGCCAGCAGCTTAGTCCGACAGGGTCAAGAGACCCAGTACTTC. It specifies CASSLVRQGQETQYF.

The chain recombines TRBV5-6 with TRBJ2-7; a weak D match, TRBD2 (5 bases). This CDR3 has 12 amino acids. CDR1 is SGHDT and CDR2 is YYEEEE in the germline V gene. The V end lost 3 bases, the J end lost 2 bases, and 6 bases lay between the germline ends. The CDR3 protein is CASSSGTYEQYF. The CDR3 DNA reads as TGTGCCAGCAGCTCGGGGACCTACGAGCAGTACTTC.

This chain uses TRBV4-3 with TRBJ1-1; a weak D match, TRBD1 (5 bases). This CDR3 is built from 15 residues. Trimming removed 6 bases at V and 3 bases at J, with 17 bases between. Germline CDR1 LGHNA, CDR2 YSLEER. For the CDR3, the DNA is TGCGCCAGCAGTCGTGCGGTGGGGCTCGACACTGAAGCTTTCTTT. Residues: CASSRAVGLDTEAFF.

The chain couples TRBV11-2 to TRBJ1-5, with a weak D call TRBD1 (6 bases). CDR1 and CDR2 from the germline V gene are SGHAT and FQNNGV. Trimming removed 5 bases at V and 3 bases at J, with 11 bases between. The CDR3 covers 14 residues. CDR3 region: CASSPQGTNQPQHF. The CDR3 DNA reads as TGTGCCAGCAGCCCCCAGGGGACCAATCAGCCCCAGCATTTT.

The gene calls are TRBV7-2 and TRBJ2-3, with 10 bases matching TRBD1. This CDR3 has 14 residues. J gave up 6 bases and V 5 bases, and 5 bases lay outside the gene matches. Germline lookup yields CDR1 SGHTA and CDR2 FQGNSA. The CDR3 DNA sequence: TGTGCCAGCAGCCCCGGGGACAGGGGCGATACGCAGTATTTT. It codes for CASSPGDRGDTQYF.